The 13 T cell receptor beta chains given below trace back to one sample, sequenced in a study of radiation and T cells in renal cell carcinoma. This sample's time point: baseline pretreatment blood. As for treatment: 15 Gy SBRT to primary tumor, nephrectomy 4 weeks later. Assay: immunoSEQ multiplex PCR; the TCRdb copy retains only in-frame clones and omits some. The repertoire holds some 150,000 clones, around four fifths seen once, with under 30% in the top ten. Sequences were derived from blood, sampled from a patient whose treatment included radiotherapy and nephrectomy. All receptors come from a woman in her forties or fifties with renal cell carcinoma.

This chain connects TRBV7-2 to TRBJ2-6; D call uncertain. Trimming removed 1 base at V and 1 base at J, with 5 bases between. Germline V gene lookup returns CDR1 SGHTA and CDR2 FQGNSA. This CDR3 is built from 15 residues. The CDR3 region is CASSLGVSGANVLTF. The CDR3 DNA sequence: TGTGCCAGCAGCTTAGGGGTTTCTGGGGCCAACGTCCTGACTTTC.

The gene calls are TRBV7-2 and TRBJ2-1, with a possible D match to TRBD2 (6 bases). Per germline, CDR1 SGHTA and CDR2 FQGNSA. The CDR3 loop spans 15 amino acids. The V gene lost 1 base and the J gene lost 8 bases, with 15 bases spanning the gap. The CDR3 reads CASSLGVAGSDEQFF. The DNA for the CDR3 is TGTGCCAGCAGCTTAGGCGTGGCGGGGTCGGATGAGCAGTTCTTC.

The V call is TRBV18, the J call TRBJ2-2; 7 nucleotides match TRBD2. Germline CDR1 reads KGHSH; CDR2 reads LQKENI. V lost 3 bases, J lost 0 bases, and 1 base stayed unmatched. This CDR3 spans 15 amino acids. CDR3 residues: CASSPAGANTGELFF. The DNA for the CDR3 is TGTGCCAGCTCACCGGCGGGGGCGAACACCGGGGAGCTGTTTTTT.

The chain carries TRBV18 and TRBJ2-7, with 11 bases matching TRBD1. Germline-derived CDR1 and CDR2 are KGHSH and LQKENI. This CDR3 is built from 16 residues. V trimming: 4 bases; J trimming: 5 bases; junction bases outside the gene matches: 10. This chain's CDR3 is CASSRITGQGADEQYF. CDR3 nucleotides: TGTGCCAGCTCACGGATAACAGGACAGGGGGCGGACGAGCAGTACTTC.

V and J are TRBV5-1 and TRBJ1-3, with D hard to call. Germline CDR1 and CDR2: SGHRS and YFSETQ. V lost 2 bases to trimming and J lost 0 bases, with 3 bases between them. This CDR3 is 13 amino acids long. The CDR3: CASSFSSGNTIYF. In DNA form, the CDR3 reads TGCGCCAGCAGCTTCTCCTCTGGAAACACCATATATTTT. The entire variable domain, with the rest obtained from reference TRBV5-1 and TRBJ1-3, is as follows: KAGVTQTPRYLIKTRGQQVTLSCSPISGHRSVSWYQQTPGQGLQFLFEYFSETQRNKGNFPGRFSGRQFSNSRSEMNVSTLELGDSALYLCASSFSSGNTIYFGEGSWLTVV.

The rearrangement uses TRBV6-6 and TRBJ1-1; no reliable D call. The CDR3 contains 13 residues. Trimming removed 2 bases at V and 1 base at J, with 5 bases between. The germline CDR1 and CDR2 sequences are MNHNY and SVGAGI (reference sequence). Written as DNA, the CDR3 is TGTGCCAGCAGTTACGTCTGGAACACTGAAGCTTTCTTT. The encoded protein is CASSYVWNTEAFF.

This clone was seen a handful of times. This rearrangement joins TRBV6-1 to TRBJ2-7; D may be TRBD1 (5 bases). V lost 2 bases, J lost 1 base, and 12 bases lay in between. CDR3 size: 15 residues. CDR1 and CDR2 from the germline V gene are MNHNS and SASEGT. CDR3: CASSELRTSSYEQYF. The DNA for the CDR3 is TGTGCCAGCAGTGAACTGCGGACAAGTTCCTACGAGCAGTACTTC.

The chain has TRBV7-2 and TRBJ2-7; possible D gene TRBD1, 6 bases. V lost 0 bases and J lost 6, with 12 bases in between. The CDR3 totals 14 residues. CDR1 and CDR2 (germline): SGHTA, FQGNSA. The CDR3 nucleotides read TGTGCCAGCAGCTTAGCGCGGACAGCCGGCGAGCAGTACTTC. Its protein is CASSLARTAGEQYF.

This clone occurred a few times. V is TRBV4-3 and J is TRBJ1-4, with D tentatively TRBD1 (5 bases). V was pared by 1 base and J by 4 bases, with 16 bases between. Looked up from germline, CDR1 is LGHNA and CDR2 is YSLEER. This CDR3 contains 17 residues. DNA for the CDR3: TGCGCCAGCAGCCAAGGTCCGGGACTAAAAATTAATGAAAAACTGTTTTTT. Its translation is CASSQGPGLKINEKLFF.

The CDR3 DNA follows: TGTGCCAGCAGTTACGTCAGCCCTAGCACAGATACGCAGTATTTT. Its translation is CASSYVSPSTDTQYF. This chain joins TRBV6-5 and TRBJ2-3; D unresolved. The CDR3 is 15 residues long. Germline values: CDR1 MNHEY, CDR2 SVGAGI. The V end was cut by 2 bases, the J end by 0 bases, with 9 bases between.

This chain joins TRBV27 and TRBJ2-3; TRBD2 aligns across 7 bases. The V and J ends lost 4 bases and 1 base, in that order; junction bases with no gene match: 2. Germline V lookup: CDR1 MNHEY, CDR2 SMNVEV (reference sequence). CDR3 length: 14 residues. This chain's CDR3 is CASSSGLGTDTQYF. The CDR3 region has the DNA TGTGCCAGCAGTTCAGGACTAGGCACAGATACGCAGTATTTT.

V is TRBV19 and J is TRBJ2-7, with 9 positions matching TRBD1. CDR3 length: 13 amino acids. Germline lookup yields CDR1 LNHDA and CDR2 SQIVND (reference sequence). V shed 5 bases and J 7 bases; nucleotides not matched to a gene: 6. CDR3 amino acids: CASSAQGAREQYF. The CDR3 region has the DNA TGTGCCAGTAGTGCACAGGGGGCGCGGGAGCAGTACTTC.

The gene calls are TRBV6-5 and TRBJ1-1; a possible D gene is TRBD1 (5 bases). Germline lookup yields CDR1 MNHEY and CDR2 SVGAGI. This CDR3 has 14 residues. Trimming shortened V by 2 bases and J by 1 base, and 8 bases separated the two germline ends. CDR3: CASSYRTPNTEAFF. The CDR3 coding sequence is TGTGCCAGCAGTTACAGGACACCGAACACTGAAGCTTTCTTT.